This entry concerns a single T cell receptor beta chain. Its matching antigen is unknown. The sample comes from a study of shared clonotypes between healthy human individuals. Using immunoSEQ multiplex PCR, the repertoire was profiled, and TCRdb retains in-frame clones only, with some absent. The table records hundreds of thousands of clones, 85% to 95% of them present only once. Naive CD8 cells, CD45RO-negative and positively selected for CCR7, excluded terminally differentiated effector memory CD45RA+ cells. Study-level points and caveats: Exclusively blood specimens were collected; tissue repertoires likely differ.

This CDR3 is 17 amino acids long. The germline V gene has CDR1 MNHNS and CDR2 SASEGT. V shed 1 base and J shed 0 bases, with 15 bases lying between them. The source material was naive CD8+ T cells sorted from blood. The sequence came from a woman in her thirties in good health. The V call is TRBV6-1, the J call TRBJ1-1, with D perhaps TRBD1 (6 bases). CDR3 protein: CASSEDQGGSMNTEAFF. CDR3 coding DNA: TGTGCCAGCAGTGAAGATCAAGGGGGTAGTATGAACACTGAAGCTTTCTTT.